The rows below give T cell receptor beta chains drawn from one sample of a study of shared clonotypes between healthy human individuals. Produced via immunoSEQ multiplex PCR; TCRdb's table is partial and in-frame only. The sample includes 2 million or so clones, about 95% of them seen just once. The specimen sequenced was naive CD8+ T cells sorted from blood. Every receptor here comes from a man aged 18 to 35 in good health. CDR3s include the opening cysteine and the closing phenylalanine or tryptophan. A D gene is named only where the DNA matches it firmly. Some rows have no size entry. The others give once, few or many, or a class for an expanded clone.

TRBJ1-2 | NA | NA | TRBV15 | TGTGCCACCAGCGGGGACGGTAACTATGGCTACACCTTC | CATSGDGNYGYTF
TRBJ2-2 | NA | NA | TRBV7-6 | TGTGCCAGCAGCTTATGGGGCGGGAACACCGGGGAGCTGTTTTTT | CASSLWGGNTGELFF
TRBJ2-3 | NA | NA | TRBV7-9 | TGTGCCAGCAGCAATAGTTGGGTGGGCACAGATACGCAGTATTTT | CASSNSWVGTDTQYF
TRBJ1-5 | NA | NA | TRBV7-8 | TGTGCCAGCAGCCCACCACAAGTTAATAGCAATCAGCCCCAGCATTTT | CASSPPQVNSNQPQHF
TRBJ2-1 | NA | NA | TRBV7-3 | TGTGCCAGCAGCTCCCAATTACAGGGAGGTAATGAGCAGTTCTTC | CASSSQLQGGNEQFF
TRBJ2-5 | NA | NA | TRBV14 | TGTGCCAGCAGCCAGGGTCTAAAGTACCAAGAGACCCAGTACTTC | CASSQGLKYQETQYF
TRBJ2-2 | NA | NA | TRBV14 | TGTGCCAGCAGCCCTCTCCCAAAAGAAACCGGGGAGCTGTTTTTT | CASSPLPKETGELFF
TRBJ2-7 | NA | NA | TRBV12-5 | TGTGCTAGTGGTTTGGTCTCTGGGACACTTCTCTCCTACGAGCAGTACTTC | CASGLVSGTLLSYEQYF
TRBJ2-2 | NA | TRBD1 | TRBV30 | TGTGCCTGGAGTGGGGAAGGAGGAAGGGACAGGGTCAACACCGGGGAGCTGTTTTTT | CAWSGEGGRDRVNTGELFF
TRBJ1-2 | NA | NA | TRBV7-9 | TGTGCCAGCAGTTCCACCGGGACCAAAGACTATGGCTACACCTTC | CASSSTGTKDYGYTF
TRBJ2-2 | once | NA | TRBV7-9 | TGTGCCAGCAGCTTGCCGGGCAGAAACACCGGGGAGCTGTTTTTT | CASSLPGRNTGELFF
TRBJ2-3 | NA | TRBD1 | TRBV19 | TGTGCCAGTAGTAGACAGGGCGTTAGCACAGATACGCAGTATTTT | CASSRQGVSTDTQYF
TRBJ2-1 | NA | TRBD2 | TRBV6-1 | TGTGCCAGCAGTGGGGCTAGCGGGAGGCTCTCCGCCTACAATGAGCAGTTCTTC | CASSGASGRLSAYNEQFF
TRBJ2-1 | NA | TRBD2 | TRBV6-6 | TGTGCCAGCAGTCTCCGGGGGGGCGCCCCGGGGAATGAGCAGTTCTTC | CASSLRGGAPGNEQFF
TRBJ2-7 | NA | NA | TRBV6-6 | TGTGCCAGCTCCCCAGCTCCGGGGGCCTCCTACGAGCAGTACTTC | CASSPAPGASYEQYF
TRBJ2-7 | NA | NA | TRBV28 | TGTGCCAGCAGTTTTACGGGCGGGTCCTACGAGCAGTACTTC | CASSFTGGSYEQYF
TRBJ1-1 | NA | NA | TRBV27 | TGTGCCAGCAGTTGGGGACCACTCGCTGAAGCTTTCTTT | CASSWGPLAEAFF
TRBJ2-5 | once | TRBD2 | TRBV9 | TGTGCCAGCAGCGTTGGACTAGCGGGGGAAATAAGAGAGACCCAGTACTTC | CASSVGLAGEIRETQYF
TRBJ2-2 | NA | TRBD1 | TRBV4-1 | TGCGCCAGCAGCCCGGATGCCGGGACAGGGGGCGGCGGGGAGCTGTTTTTT | CASSPDAGTGGGGELFF
TRBJ2-2 | NA | NA | TRBV27 | TGTGCCAGTTGTCACGAGGGGGAGCTGTTTTTT | CASCHEGELFF
TRBJ2-1 | once | TRBD2 | TRBV12-5 | TGTGCTAGTGGTTTGGACCAAGGACTAGCGGGAGTCAATGAGCAGTTCTTC | CASGLDQGLAGVNEQFF
TRBJ1-3 | NA | NA | TRBV30 | TGTGCCTGGAGTGTACCGATTGGGGGCTTCGCTGGAAACACCATATATTTT | CAWSVPIGGFAGNTIYF
TRBJ2-7 | NA | TRBD2 | TRBV29-1 | TGCAGCGTTGAAAGGTTAAGCGGGGGGGAACCCTACGAGCAGTACTTC | CSVERLSGGEPYEQYF
TRBJ1-5 | few | NA | TRBV25-1 | TGTGCCAGCATTTCCGGTGGCCAGCCCCAGCATTTT | CASISGGQPQHF
TRBJ2-1 | NA | TRBD2 | TRBV6-5 | TGTGCCAGCAGTTATTCGCTAGCGGGAGACGAGCAGTTCTTC | CASSYSLAGDEQFF
TRBJ1-2 | NA | TRBD1 | TRBV5-4 | TGTGCCAGCAGCTTGGTGGGCTTATACAGGGGATTTGGCTATGGCTACACCTTC | CASSLVGLYRGFGYGYTF
TRBJ1-3 | NA | NA | TRBV5-1 | TGCGCCAGCAGCTTCGGACAGGGAAACACCATATATTTT | CASSFGQGNTIYF
TRBJ2-7 | NA | NA | TRBV11-2 | TGTGCCAGCAGCTGGGACTCGACCTACGAGCAGTACTTC | CASSWDSTYEQYF
TRBJ2-6 | NA | NA | TRBV7-9 | TGTGCCAGCAGCTTGACGACCTCTGGGGCCAACGTCCTGACTTTC | CASSLTTSGANVLTF
TRBJ1-1 | once | NA | TRBV5-4 | TGTGCCAGCAGTTCAAGGGGGGAAAACACTGAAGCTTTCTTT | CASSSRGENTEAFF
TRBJ2-7 | NA | NA | TRBV5-4 | TGTGCCACCCGGTCGGGTGTGCATGGTGAGCAGTACTTC | CATRSGVHGEQYF
TRBJ2-2 | NA | NA | TRBV6-6 | TGTGCCAGCAAGGCCGGGGAGCTGTTTTTT | CASKAGELFF
TRBJ2-7 | NA | TRBD1 | TRBV19 | TGTGCCAGTAGTTGGGGCGGGACAGGGGCCGAGCAGTACTTC | CASSWGGTGAEQYF
TRBJ2-7 | NA | NA | TRBV10-2 | TGCGCCAGCCAAGGACAGCTTTACGAGCAGTACTTC | CASQGQLYEQYF
TRBJ2-7 | once | TRBD1 | TRBV5-8 | TGTGCCAGCAGCTTGGTTAGGGGGCTTGAGCAGTACTTC | CASSLVRGLEQYF
TRBJ2-7 | NA | TRBD1 | TRBV10-3 | TGTGCCATCAGTGCCCGGACAGGGGATCCCTACGAGCAGTACTTC | CAISARTGDPYEQYF
TRBJ2-3 | NA | NA | TRBV4-1 | TGCGCCAGCAGCCCCCTGGCAGGGGAGGCAGATACGCAGTATTTT | CASSPLAGEADTQYF
TRBJ2-3 | NA | TRBD2 | TRBV10-3 | TGTGCCATCAGTGAACTAGCGGGAGACGGAGATACGCAGTATTTT | CAISELAGDGDTQYF
TRBJ1-2 | NA | NA | TRBV5-6 | TGTGCCAGCAGCACTGACAACAACTATGGCTACACCTTC | CASSTDNNYGYTF
TRBJ2-3 | NA | TRBD2 | TRBV5-1 | TGCGCCAGCAGCCCGGGACTAGCGGGGGGGCCGTTTACAGATACGCAGTATTTT | CASSPGLAGGPFTDTQYF
TRBJ1-2 | NA | NA | TRBV9 | TGTGCCAGCAGCGTAGGTATTGGTTTGGAGTACTATGGCTACACCTTC | CASSVGIGLEYYGYTF
TRBJ2-7 | NA | TRBD1 | TRBV2 | TGTGCCAGCAGACCGGGACAGGGGGCCTACGAGCAGTACTTC | CASRPGQGAYEQYF
TRBJ2-1 | NA | TRBD2 | TRBV7-2 | TGTGCCAGCAGCCAGCGGGAGGCGTCCTACAATGAGCAGTTCTTC | CASSQREASYNEQFF
TRBJ2-7 | NA | TRBD1 | TRBV19 | TGTGCCAGCACCGGGACAGGGGACCACGAGCAGTACTTC | CASTGTGDHEQYF
TRBJ2-1 | NA | TRBD2 | TRBV7-6 | TGTGCCAGCAGCTTAGAGGCCCTAGCGGGAATTTATGAGCAGTTCTTC | CASSLEALAGIYEQFF
TRBJ1-5 | NA | NA | TRBV5-4 | TGTGCCAGCAGTATTAGAGGGGGGAATCAGCCCCAGCATTTT | CASSIRGGNQPQHF
TRBJ1-2 | NA | TRBD1 | TRBV4-3 | TGCGCCAGCACGCCCGGGACAGGGGCCAACTATGGCTACACCTTC | CASTPGTGANYGYTF
TRBJ2-5 | NA | TRBD1 | TRBV7-9 | TGTGCCAGCAGGAAACCGACAGGGCAGACCCAGTACTTC | CASRKPTGQTQYF
TRBJ2-5 | NA | TRBD2 | TRBV14 | TGTGCCAGCAGCCGGTATACGGGACTAGGTGAAGAGACCCAGTACTTC | CASSRYTGLGEETQYF
TRBJ2-7 | NA | TRBD2 | TRBV2 | TGTGCCAGCAGACCAGGGACTAGCGGTTCCTACGAGCAGTACTTC | CASRPGTSGSYEQYF
TRBJ2-7 | NA | NA | TRBV7-8 | TGTGCCAGCAGCTTAGAGCAGGATACCTACGAGCAGTACTTC | CASSLEQDTYEQYF
TRBJ1-1 | NA | NA | TRBV10-2 | TGCGCCAGCAGTGAGAACACTGAAGCTTTCTTT | CASSENTEAFF
TRBJ2-7 | few | NA | TRBV4-1 | TGCGCCAGCAGCCAAGAATCTAAGGGCGTGACCTACGAGCAGTACTTC | CASSQESKGVTYEQYF